This T cell receptor beta chain was recorded in a study of PD-L1 blockade in urothelial cancer. About the study: Patients started atezolizumab in the mid-2010s, 1,200 mg intravenously every 3 weeks. Blood samples had a median of 141,255 T cells.

The sample's time point: pretreatment peripheral blood. The repertoire was sequenced with immunoSEQ multiplex PCR; TCRdb's copy has only in-frame clones and lacks some. The sample yields more than 50,000 clones, 80% to 85% seen once. Trimming took off 4 bases at V and 5 bases at J, with 12 bases between the two ends. Germline V gene sequence: CDR1 SGHTA, CDR2 FQGNSA. This CDR3 is 14 amino acids long. J is TRBJ1-5 and V is TRBV7-2; possible D gene TRBD1, 6 bases. This specimen was PBMCs, taken around atezolizumab (anti-PD-L1) treatment. This TCR was recovered from a man in his 70s with urothelial cancer. CDR3 loop: CASSSSGDDQPQHF. CDR3 bases: TGTGCCAGCAGCTCATCAGGGGACGATCAGCCCCAGCATTTT.